Detailed here is one TCR beta chain. Its antigen remains unidentified. The data originate from a study of T cells after yellow fever vaccination. Generation of TCR cDNA used 5'RACE template switching (which added a universal primer site and UMIs). TCRdb independently ran MiXCR on the 5' RACE reads; one entry per CDR3 protein. The sample includes some 600,000 distinct CDR3 sequences, around 16% of them seen just once. Study-wide results and caveats: Clones that expanded after primary vaccination mostly reappeared after the booster (less than 98% CD4, about 91% CD8). Bulk-population clonotypes that are abundant could appear as contaminants in FACS-sorted repertoires. It was a small share of clonotypes that appeared in both CD4 and CD8 compartments.

The ends were cut back, 0 bases at V and 4 bases at J, with 12 bases in the middle. Germline CDR1 reads SGHRS; CDR2 reads YFSETQ. CDR3 length equals 15 residues. This TCR derives from a man in his late teens or twenties who received the YFV17D yellow fever vaccine. The source material was PBMCs, sampled 5 days after the first yellow fever vaccination. This rearrangement joins TRBV5-1 to TRBJ2-3; TRBD1 is a possible D gene (5 bases). Here the CDR3 DNA reads TGCGCCAGCAGCTTGGGACAGTCCCCCCCAGATACGCAGTATTTT. Its protein is CASSLGQSPPDTQYF.